This T cell receptor (beta chain) is drawn from a study of blood T cell repertoires in COVID-19. Overall study: Italy, Spain and the United States were the sources of the convalescent and acute COVID-19 samples. The cDNA or gDNA used as material had been derived from T cells, B-cell-depleted T cells, or PBMCs.

V gave up 8 bases and J gave up 2 bases, with 8 bases separating them. Germline V gene sequence: CDR1 MDHEN, CDR2 SYDVKM. This CDR3 is 12 amino acids long. TCRdb keeps only in-frame clones here, not all; method: immunoSEQ multiplex PCR. The profile shows 200,000 to 250,000 clones, more than 75% of them singletons. The clonotype was recovered from a human donor in a cohort sampled during active COVID-19. The chain employs TRBV28 and TRBJ2-3; D is perhaps TRBD1 (5 bases). The source material was peripheral blood. This chain's CDR3 is CASRQSTDTQYF. The CDR3 DNA reads as TGTGCCAGCCGACAGTCCACAGATACGCAGTATTTT.